This T cell receptor beta chain is drawn from a study of somatic mutations in cytotoxic T cells in rheumatoid arthritis. Method: immunoSEQ multiplex PCR; TCRdb's copy keeps in-frame clones and lacks some. The sample yields about 25,000 clones, less than 85% seen once. Study observations and caveats: The identity of the antigens targeted by the expanded CD8+ clones remained unknown.

Looked up from germline, CDR1 is MNHNS and CDR2 is SASEGT. This CDR3 has 14 residues. Trimming cost V 8 bases and J 0 bases, with 8 bases left between them. On this clone itself: Its specificity is unknown.

The chain joins TRBV6-1 to TRBJ2-6; no clear D gene. This TCR was recovered from a woman in her late teens or twenties in good health. Source material: CD8+ T cells sorted from blood. The CDR3 loop is CASGLISGANVLTF. CDR3 DNA: TGTGCCAGCGGGCTAATCTCTGGGGCCAACGTCCTGACTTTC.